This TCR beta chain was retrieved from a study of blood T cells in healthy people across ages. The CDR3 is 15 amino acids. V dropped 1 base and J dropped 2 bases, with 12 bases sitting between them. Germline V gene data show CDR1 as MGHRA and CDR2 as YSYEKL. Then a second PCR, running roughly 7 to 11 cycles, was carried out with a sample-barcoded 5' primer and a J-beta primer mix. Each sample provided no less than 2.5 million CDR3-containing paired-end reads. From the 5' RACE reads, TCRdb called clonotypes with MiXCR, one entry per CDR3 protein. The sample has about 1 million distinct CDR3 sequences, under 45% seen once. Isolation of PBMCs gave at least 7 million cells per sample. This clonotype showed up just a few times.

The genes are TRBV4-1 and TRBJ2-7, with D unclear. The sample taken for sequencing was blood. This TCR derives from a woman between 55 and 75 years old in good health. This CDR3 is CASSQVRAGTYEQYF. CDR3 nucleotide sequence: TGCGCCAGCAGCCAAGTCCGGGCCGGTACCTACGAGCAGTACTTC.